A single sample is the source of the 5 T cell receptor beta chains below, sequenced in a study of monozygotic twins with inflammatory bowel disease. TCRdb reprocessed the 5' RACE reads, keeping one entry per CDR3 protein, no DNA. Its listing shows 88,000 or so distinct CDR3 sequences. The sample consisted of blood. The origin of the receptors is a human donor with ulcerative colitis or Crohn's disease, or a healthy co-twin of an affected twin (not recorded which).

The gene calls are TRBV4-1 and TRBJ1-5. CDR1 and CDR2 (germline): MGHRA, YSYEKL. The CDR3 is 15 residues long. CDR3 region: CASSQVPGDNQPQHF.

This chain connects TRBV5-1 to TRBJ1-1; the D call of TRBD1 rests on TCRdb alone, since no DNA is present to check it. This CDR3 has 13 amino acids. Germline V CDR1 and CDR2: SGHRS, YFSETQ. This CDR3 is CASSLTGYTEAFF.

The chain employs TRBV5-5 and TRBJ2-3. The CDR3 runs 15 residues. Germline loops: CDR1 SGHKS, CDR2 YYEKEE (reference sequence). The CDR3 sequence is CASSEFGLRTDTQYF.

The chain couples TRBV7-9 to TRBJ2-3. Germline V CDR1 and CDR2: SEHNR, FQNEAQ (reference sequence). The CDR3 loop spans 15 amino acids. The CDR3: CASSLIPILTDTRYF.

CDR3: CASSPDRKPYEQYF. The chain couples TRBV7-2 to TRBJ2-7; the TCRdb call, TRBD1, lacks DNA for checking. Per germline, CDR1 SGHTA and CDR2 FQGNSA. This CDR3 has 14 residues.